Shown below are 27 T cell receptor beta chains from a single sample sequenced in a study of shared clonotypes between healthy human individuals. Only in-frame clones appear in the TCRdb table, and some are missing; sequencing was by immunoSEQ multiplex PCR. Of some 580,000 clones in the sample, approximately 97% were seen once. The sample taken for sequencing was naive CD4+ T cells sorted from blood. Sample subset: CD45RA+ positively selected. These receptors originate from a woman in her twenties or thirties in good health.

Worth noting for this clone: One end of the junction varies from germline; a read error may be responsible. The gene calls are TRBV4-2 and TRBJ2-7; D possibly matches TRBD1 or TRBD2 (6 bases each). The germline gives CDR1 LGHNA, CDR2 YNFKEQ. The CDR3 runs to 15 residues. As DNA, the CDR3 is TGTGCCAGCACCCAAGGGTCCGGGGGCCCCTACGAGCAGTACTTC. Its translation is CASTQGSGGPYEQYF.

The chain carries TRBV6-4 and TRBJ2-1, with no clear D. Germline-derived CDR1 and CDR2 are MRHNA and SNTAGT. The CDR3 runs to 17 residues. V was clipped by 6 bases and J by 2 bases, with 20 bases between them. The CDR3 DNA is TGTGCCAGCAGCTCCCACCCGGTAGGACGTCCCTACAATGAGCAGTTCTTC. It specifies CASSSHPVGRPYNEQFF.

V usage is TRBV5-4 and J usage is TRBJ1-3; D is unclear. Germline values: CDR1 SGHNT, CDR2 YYREEE (reference sequence). Trimming pared 1 base from V and 5 bases from J, leaving 7 bases between. The length of the CDR3 is 13 residues. The CDR3 region has the DNA TGTGCCAGCAGCTTGAATCAGAGAAACACCATATATTTT. It specifies CASSLNQRNTIYF.

This chain uses TRBV28 with TRBJ1-5, with D possibly TRBD1 on 6 matching bases. The CDR3 spans 17 residues. Germline values: CDR1 MDHEN, CDR2 SYDVKM. V was clipped by 4 bases and J by 10 bases, with 26 bases between them. Here the CDR3 DNA reads TGTGCCAGCAGTTCCCTCCGAGACAGGAGATCCATGATACCCCAGCATTTT. Its protein product is CASSSLRDRRSMIPQHF.

The V and J genes are TRBV27 and TRBJ2-4; possibly TRBD1 or TRBD2 for D (6 bases each). This CDR3 has 14 residues. Germline V gene sequence: CDR1 MNHEY, CDR2 SMNVEV (reference sequence). The CDR3 loop reads CVLARGTRENIQYF. The CDR3 DNA reads as TGTGTCCTCGCCCGGGGGACACGGGAAAACATTCAGTACTTC.

This chain connects TRBV27 to TRBJ2-1; D is ambiguous. Trimming left V 3 bases short and J 2 bases short, with 8 bases between. This CDR3 comprises 14 residues. Germline CDR1 is MNHEY and CDR2 is SMNVEV (reference sequence). The CDR3 reads CASSFQPAYNEQFF. As DNA, the CDR3 is TGTGCCAGCAGTTTCCAGCCGGCCTACAATGAGCAGTTCTTC.

V and J are TRBV20-1 and TRBJ1-3; no clear D. Germline lookup yields CDR1 DFQATT and CDR2 SNEGSKA (reference sequence). The CDR3 is 11 residues long. Trimming took off 6 bases at V and 3 bases at J, with 6 bases between the two ends. The CDR3 reads CSAISGNTIYF. In nucleotides, the CDR3 is TGCAGTGCCATCAGTGGAAACACCATATATTTT.

For this clone: Other DNA sequences in the same sample also yield this CDR3. The chain is built from TRBV28 and TRBJ2-1; 11 bases are shared with TRBD2. V shed 8 bases, J shed 6 bases, and the junction held 9 bases outside the gene matches. Germline CDR1 and CDR2: MDHEN and SYDVKM. The CDR3 runs to 15 residues. The CDR3 DNA sequence: TGTGCCAGCTCAAGTAGCGGGAGGGCCTTCAATGAGCAGTTCTTC. Protein sequence: CASSSSGRAFNEQFF.

V gene TRBV28 combines with J gene TRBJ2-7; D call uncertain. Germline V gene sequence: CDR1 MDHEN, CDR2 SYDVKM. Trimming shortened V by 10 bases and J by 4 bases, and 11 bases separated the two germline ends. The CDR3 covers 11 residues. The CDR3 region is CATSSEYEQYF. DNA of the CDR3: TGTGCCACCTCCTCGGAGTACGAGCAGTACTTC.

This chain links TRBV4-1 with TRBJ2-7, with D perhaps TRBD1 (6 bases). The CDR3 runs to 15 residues. The germline V gene encodes CDR1 MGHRA and CDR2 YSYEKL. Between the trimmed V and J ends, which lost 4 bases and 2 bases, there was a span of 15 bases. This chain's CDR3 is CASSRPGQRTYEQYF. The CDR3 nucleotides are TGCGCCAGCAGCCGCCCGGGACAAAGAACCTACGAGCAGTACTTC.

The chain has TRBV9 and TRBJ1-5, with TRBD1 matching over 8 bases. This CDR3 contains 15 residues. V shed 0 bases, J shed 6 bases, and the junction held 5 bases outside the gene matches. The V gene's germline CDR1 is SGDLS and CDR2 YYNGEE. The DNA of the CDR3 is TGTGCCAGCAGCGTAGACGGACAGGGAAGTCAGCCCCAGCATTTT. Protein product: CASSVDGQGSQPQHF.

The DNA for the CDR3 is TGCGCCAGCAGCGCGGACGGGAGCTCCTACGAGCAGTACTTC. The encoded protein is CASSADGSSYEQYF. The rearrangement joins TRBV5-1 to TRBJ2-7, with D possibly matching TRBD2 (6 bases). Germline CDR1 reads SGHRS; CDR2 reads YFSETQ. The CDR3 runs 14 residues. Trimming cost V 4 bases and J 0 bases, with 11 bases left between them. Drawing the rest from reference TRBV5-1 and TRBJ2-7, the complete variable domain is KAGVTQTPRYLIKTRGQQVTLSCSPISGHRSVSWYQQTPGQGLQFLFEYFSETQRNKGNFPGRFSGRQFSNSRSEMNVSTLELGDSALYLCASSADGSSYEQYFGPGTRLTVT.

V gene TRBV6-1 combines with J gene TRBJ2-2; 9 bases map to TRBD1. J lost 5 bases, V lost 3 bases, and 1 base had no gene match. This CDR3 is built from 14 residues. Germline CDR1 and CDR2: MNHNS and SASEGT. CDR3: CASSEDRGTGELFF. The CDR3 DNA reads TGTGCCAGCAGTGAGGACAGGGGAACCGGGGAGCTGTTTTTT.

Turning to this clone: This sample includes further DNA sequences coding for the same CDR3. The genes are TRBV5-1 and TRBJ1-4; no firm D call. In germline, CDR1 is SGHRS, CDR2 YFSETQ. This CDR3 has 14 residues. Trimming removed 2 bases from V and 0 bases from J, with 5 bases in between. In nucleotides, the CDR3 is TGCGCCAGCAGCTTAACTGCAACTAATGAAAAACTGTTTTTT. Protein sequence: CASSLTATNEKLFF.

The V and J genes are TRBV18 and TRBJ2-7, with 8 bases matching TRBD2. Germline V lookup: CDR1 KGHSH, CDR2 LQKENI. CDR3 length equals 15 residues. Losses at the gene ends were 0 bases for V and 7 bases for J; bases not matched to a gene: 8. The CDR3 nucleotides read TGTGCCAGCTCACCACCCGGAGCGGGAGAGGGGGAGCAGTACTTC. Translated: CASSPPGAGEGEQYF. The variable domain in full, with the rest retrieved from reference TRBV18 and TRBJ2-7, is NAGVMQNPRHLVRRRGQEARLRCSPMKGHSHVYWYRQLPEEGLKFMVYLQKENIIDESGMPKERFSAEFPKEGPSILRIQQVVRGDSAAYFCASSPPGAGEGEQYFGPGTRLTVT.

The chain links TRBV6-5 to TRBJ1-5; 7 bases fit TRBD1. Germline trimming cut 6 bases from V and 0 bases from J; bases unmatched to any gene: 5. The CDR3 loop spans 15 amino acids. Germline values: CDR1 MNHEY, CDR2 SVGAGI. In nucleotides, the CDR3 is TGTGCCAGCAGCGGGACAGTCAATAGCAATCAGCCCCAGCATTTT. This translates into CASSGTVNSNQPQHF.

The chain has TRBV14 and TRBJ2-7; TRBD1 agrees at 7 bases. The CDR3 is 17 amino acids. Unmatched junction bases numbered 9, after V lost 0 bases and J lost 1 base. Germline V gene data show CDR1 as SGHDN and CDR2 as FVKESK. CDR3 region: CASSQDRRTGESYEQYF. The CDR3 region has the DNA TGTGCCAGCAGCCAAGATCGTCGTACAGGGGAATCCTACGAGCAGTACTTC. Using reference TRBV14 and TRBJ2-7 for the parts outside the CDR3, the full variable domain is EAGVTQFPSHSVIEKGQTVTLRCDPISGHDNLYWYRRVMGKEIKFLLHFVKESKQDESGMPNNRFLAERTGGTYSTLKVQPAELEDSGVYFCASSQDRRTGESYEQYFGPGTRLTVT.

The chain couples TRBV30 to TRBJ1-2; D gene uncertain. CDR3 length equals 12 residues. CDR1 is GTSNPN and CDR2 is SVGIG in the germline V gene (reference sequence). Between the trimmed V and J ends, which lost 5 bases and 0 bases, there was a span of 7 bases. This CDR3 is CAWAQANYGYTF. The CDR3 coding sequence is TGTGCCTGGGCACAAGCTAACTATGGCTACACCTTC. Full variable domain (remainder filled in from reference TRBV30 and TRBJ1-2): SQTIHQWPATLVQPVGSPLSLECTVEGTSNPNLYWYRQAAGRGLQLLFYSVGIGQISSEVPQNLSASRPQDRQFILSSKKLLLSDSGFYLCAWAQANYGYTFGSGTRLTVV.

CDR3 in amino acids: CASSSTGKGNQPQHF. As DNA, the CDR3 is TGTGCCAGTAGTAGTACAGGTAAAGGAAATCAGCCCCAGCATTTT. J is TRBJ1-5 and V is TRBV19, with D possibly matching TRBD1 (5 bases). CDR3 length: 15 residues. V shed 4 bases and J shed 4 bases, with 14 bases lying between them. The V gene's germline CDR1 is LNHDA and CDR2 SQIVND (reference sequence).

The chain has TRBV7-2 and TRBJ2-1; no reliable D call. Trimming pared 6 bases from V and 4 bases from J, leaving 13 bases between. CDR1 and CDR2 (germline): SGHTA, FQGNSA. The CDR3 spans 14 residues. The CDR3 DNA reads TGTGCCAGCAGGTCTCCCGACCAGTACAATGAGCAGTTCTTC. It is translated as CASRSPDQYNEQFF.

The rearrangement joins TRBV28 to TRBJ1-4, with TRBD1 matching 7 bases. V was clipped by 10 bases and J by 5 bases; unmatched bases: 10. Looked up from germline, CDR1 is MDHEN and CDR2 is SYDVKM. This CDR3 comprises 14 residues. The CDR3 nucleotides read TGTGCCATCTCAGAGGGGGCCGCGAATGAAAAACTGTTTTTT. Translating gives CAISEGAANEKLFF. The full variable domain, rest sourced from reference TRBV28 and TRBJ1-4, is DVKVTQSSRYLVKRTGEKVFLECVQDMDHENMFWYRQDPGLGLRLIYFSYDVKMKEKGDIPEGYSVSREKKERFSLILESASTNQTSMYLCAISEGAANEKLFFGSGTQLSVL.

The chain combines TRBV2 with TRBJ2-1, with TRBD2 matching over 14 bases. V lost 3 bases to trimming and J lost 9 bases; unmatched junction nucleotides: 10. In germline, CDR1 is SNHLY, CDR2 FYNNEI. CDR3 size: 17 residues. CDR3 bases: TGTGCCAGCAGTGATATTCAGGGACTAGCGGGAGCCGGTGAGCAGTTCTTC. Protein: CASSDIQGLAGAGEQFF. The full variable domain, in which reference TRBV2 and TRBJ2-1 provide the parts outside the CDR3, is EPEVTQTPSHQVTQMGQEVILRCVPISNHLYFYWYRQILGQKVEFLVSFYNNEISEKSEIFDDQFSVERPDGSNFTLKIRSTKLEDSAMYFCASSDIQGLAGAGEQFFGPGTRLTVL.

The chain employs TRBV28 and TRBJ1-5; D ambiguous. CDR3 size: 15 residues. Trimming cost V 6 bases and J 11 bases, with 23 bases left between them. The germline gives CDR1 MDHEN, CDR2 SYDVKM. CDR3 in DNA: TGTGCCAGCAGCCCGAACCGGAGTGGAAGCGAAGCCCAGCATTTT. Protein: CASSPNRSGSEAQHF.

The gene calls are TRBV18 and TRBJ1-1, with 8 bases identical to TRBD1. The CDR3 spans 16 residues. Germline V lookup: CDR1 KGHSH, CDR2 LQKENI. J lost 1 base, V lost 0 bases, and 4 bases had no gene match. CDR3 amino acids: CASSPPGTGGNTEAFF. CDR3 sequence (DNA): TGTGCCAGCTCACCACCGGGGACAGGAGGGAACACTGAAGCTTTCTTT.

This sequence joins TRBV6-5 and TRBJ2-3; D is ambiguous. Germline values: CDR1 MNHEY, CDR2 SVGAGI. V dropped 5 bases and J dropped 0 bases, with 12 bases sitting between them. The CDR3 length is 15 residues. CDR3 protein: CASSPRSASTDTQYF. CDR3 nucleotides: TGTGCCAGCAGTCCCCGCAGCGCGAGCACAGATACGCAGTATTTT.

J is TRBJ2-7 and V is TRBV18, with D perhaps matching TRBD2 (5 bases). The CDR3 loop spans 13 amino acids. CDR1 KGHSH and CDR2 LQKENI come from the germline V gene. V dropped 3 bases and J dropped 5 bases, with 11 bases sitting between them. In nucleotides, the CDR3 is TGTGCCAGCTCACCTTTGACTACCCACGAGCAGTACTTC. Its translation: CASSPLTTHEQYF.

This clone showed up just once. This rearrangement joins TRBV19 to TRBJ2-5, with TRBD2 matching 8 bases. Gene TRBJ2-7 matches the end of the DNA better, so the J call may be wrong. Germline V CDR1 and CDR2: LNHDA, SQIVND (reference sequence). There are 15 residues in the CDR3. The CDR3, as DNA: TGTGCCAGTAGTATAGCAGCGGGAGAGTCCTACGAGCAGTACTTC. It yields the protein CASSIAAGESYEQYF.